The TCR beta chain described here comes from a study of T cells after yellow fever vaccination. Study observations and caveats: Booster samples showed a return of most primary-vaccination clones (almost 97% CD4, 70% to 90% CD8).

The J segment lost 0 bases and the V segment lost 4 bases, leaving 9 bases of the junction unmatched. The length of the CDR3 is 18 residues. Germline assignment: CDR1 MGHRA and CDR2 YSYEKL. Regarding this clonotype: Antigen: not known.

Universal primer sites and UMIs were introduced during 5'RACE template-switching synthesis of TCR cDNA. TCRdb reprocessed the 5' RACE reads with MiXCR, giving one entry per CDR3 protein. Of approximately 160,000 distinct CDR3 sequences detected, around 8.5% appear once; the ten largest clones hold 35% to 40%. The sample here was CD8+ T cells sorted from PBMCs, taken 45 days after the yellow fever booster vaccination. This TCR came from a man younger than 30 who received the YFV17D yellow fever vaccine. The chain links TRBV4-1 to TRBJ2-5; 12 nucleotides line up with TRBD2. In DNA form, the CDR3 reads TGCGCCAGCAGCCTTAGACTAGCGGGGGCGATGTACCAAGAGACCCAGTACTTC. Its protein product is CASSLRLAGAMYQETQYF.